These T cell receptor beta chains were read from a single sample in a study of CD8 T cells in ankylosing spondylitis. TCRdb redid the calling of the 5' RACE reads with MiXCR, one entry per CDR3 protein. The data hold roughly 180,000 distinct CDR3 sequences, with under 14% observed a single time. Sequencing was performed on blood, either unsorted or a sorted T cell fraction (not recorded which). The receptors were sampled from a male donor with ankylosing spondylitis or in good health (not recorded which). Each CDR3 is given with its conserved first and last residue. The order of the fields is CDR3 protein, CDR3 DNA, clone size, D gene, J gene, V gene. D genes are given only for firm matches. Not every row has a clone size; where given, it reads once, few, many or a size class.

CDR3 protein: CASRRSGGANEQFF
CDR3 DNA: TGTGCCAGCAGACGTAGCGGGGGGGCGAATGAGCAGTTCTTC
clone size: many
D gene: TRBD2
J gene: TRBJ2-1
V gene: TRBV27

CDR3 protein: CASSQEGQAGTEAFF
CDR3 DNA: TGCGCCAGCAGCCAAGAGGGGCAGGCCGGCACTGAAGCTTTCTTT
clone size: many
D gene: .
J gene: TRBJ1-1
V gene: TRBV4-3

CDR3 protein: CSAMKAFNGELFF
CDR3 DNA: TGCAGCGCCATGAAGGCTTTCAACGGGGAGCTGTTTTTT
clone size: .
D gene: .
J gene: TRBJ2-2
V gene: TRBV29-1

CDR3 protein: CAISESEYEQYF
CDR3 DNA: TGTGCCATCAGTGAGTCGGAATACGAGCAGTACTTC
clone size: many
D gene: .
J gene: TRBJ2-7
V gene: TRBV10-3

CDR3 protein: CASSYLHEQFF
CDR3 DNA: TGTGCCAGCAGTTATTTACATGAGCAGTTCTTC
clone size: many
D gene: .
J gene: TRBJ2-1
V gene: TRBV6-6

CDR3 protein: CASSSQWGQGYEQYF
CDR3 DNA: TGCGCCAGCAGCAGCCAGTGGGGACAGGGTTACGAGCAGTACTTC
clone size: few
D gene: TRBD1
J gene: TRBJ2-7
V gene: TRBV5-1

CDR3 protein: CASSLQGGGSEQYF
CDR3 DNA: TGTGCCAGCAGCTTGCAGGGAGGAGGCTCCGAGCAGTACTTC
clone size: .
D gene: .
J gene: TRBJ2-7
V gene: TRBV5-4

CDR3 protein: CGSHDEHSTNEKLFF
CDR3 DNA: TGCGGCAGCCACGACGAGCACTCAACTAATGAAAAACTGTTTTTT
clone size: .
D gene: .
J gene: TRBJ1-4
V gene: TRBV29-1

CDR3 protein: CASSLVAGEQFF
CDR3 DNA: TGTGCCAGCAGTTTAGTAGCGGGTGAGCAGTTCTTC
clone size: many
D gene: TRBD2
J gene: TRBJ2-1
V gene: TRBV27

CDR3 protein: CASSEDRRTYNEQFF
CDR3 DNA: TGTGCCAGCAGCGAAGACAGGAGAACCTACAATGAGCAGTTCTTC
clone size: few
D gene: .
J gene: TRBJ2-1
V gene: TRBV7-2

CDR3 protein: CASRLIGYTDTQYF
CDR3 DNA: TGCGCCAGCAGGTTAATAGGATACACAGATACGCAGTATTTT
clone size: many
D gene: .
J gene: TRBJ2-3
V gene: TRBV5-1

CDR3 protein: CASRPLDRDSYNSPLHF
CDR3 DNA: TGTGCCAGCAGGCCTTTGGACAGGGACTCCTATAATTCACCCCTCCACTTT
clone size: many
D gene: TRBD1
J gene: TRBJ1-6
V gene: TRBV6-1

CDR3 protein: CSATNGDLGAFF
CDR3 DNA: TGCAGCGCCACGAACGGGGACTTGGGGGCTTTCTTT
clone size: few
D gene: .
J gene: TRBJ1-1
V gene: TRBV29-1

CDR3 protein: CAISVSGRDTIYF
CDR3 DNA: TGTGCCATCAGTGTTTCCGGAAGGGACACCATATATTTT
clone size: .
D gene: .
J gene: TRBJ1-3
V gene: TRBV10-3

CDR3 protein: CASSELGDYGYTF
CDR3 DNA: TGTGCCAGCAGTGAATTAGGGGACTATGGCTACACCTTC
clone size: .
D gene: .
J gene: TRBJ1-2
V gene: TRBV6-1

CDR3 protein: CASSLHTVGEQFF
CDR3 DNA: TGTGCCAGCAGCCTTCATACGGTGGGTGAGCAGTTCTTC
clone size: many
D gene: .
J gene: TRBJ2-1
V gene: TRBV14

CDR3 protein: CASSFGGSQPQHF
CDR3 DNA: TGTGCCAGCAGTTTCGGAGGTTCGCAGCCCCAGCATTTT
clone size: many
D gene: .
J gene: TRBJ1-5
V gene: TRBV12-3/TRBV12-4

CDR3 protein: CASSVQAVPGNTIYF
CDR3 DNA: TGTGCCAGCAGCGTGCAGGCTGTACCTGGAAACACCATATATTTT
clone size: .
D gene: .
J gene: TRBJ1-3
V gene: TRBV7-6

CDR3 protein: CASSPGGEQYF
CDR3 DNA: TGTGCCAGCAGCCCGGGTGGGGAGCAGTACTTC
clone size: many
D gene: .
J gene: TRBJ2-7
V gene: TRBV7-6

CDR3 protein: CASSPTDGGGNSPLHF
CDR3 DNA: TGTGCCAGCAGCCCCACTGACGGCGGGGGGAATTCACCCCTCCACTTT
clone size: few
D gene: .
J gene: TRBJ1-6
V gene: TRBV3-1

CDR3 protein: CASSLGLPGELFF
CDR3 DNA: TGTGCCAGCAGCCTTGGGCTCCCCGGGGAGCTGTTTTTT
clone size: .
D gene: .
J gene: TRBJ2-2
V gene: TRBV5-4

CDR3 protein: CASIKEGVTEAFF
CDR3 DNA: TGTGCCAGCATTAAGGAAGGGGTTACTGAAGCTTTCTTT
clone size: .
D gene: .
J gene: TRBJ1-1
V gene: TRBV2

CDR3 protein: CASSPSGRRDQPQHF
CDR3 DNA: TGTGCCAGCAGTCCCTCGGGACGGCGGGATCAGCCCCAGCATTTT
clone size: few
D gene: .
J gene: TRBJ1-5
V gene: TRBV6-5

CDR3 protein: CASSQRTANYGYTF
CDR3 DNA: TGCGCCAGCAGCCAGAGGACGGCTAACTATGGCTACACCTTC
clone size: many
D gene: .
J gene: TRBJ1-2
V gene: TRBV4-1

CDR3 protein: CSATQFLLAGGPNEQFF
CDR3 DNA: TGCAGTGCTACCCAGTTCCTCCTAGCGGGGGGGCCCAATGAGCAGTTCTTC
clone size: .
D gene: TRBD2
J gene: TRBJ2-1
V gene: TRBV20-1

CDR3 protein: CASRVGQKNTEAFF
CDR3 DNA: TGTGCCAGCCGCGTGGGACAGAAGAACACTGAAGCTTTCTTT
clone size: few
D gene: TRBD1
J gene: TRBJ1-1
V gene: TRBV7-2

CDR3 protein: CASSPNGLAGRGYEKLFF
CDR3 DNA: TGTGCCAGCAGCCCAAATGGATTAGCAGGGCGTGGGTATGAAAAACTGTTTTTT
clone size: many
D gene: .
J gene: TRBJ1-4
V gene: TRBV7-8

CDR3 protein: CASSFRRLAGHNEQFF
CDR3 DNA: TGTGCCAGCAGCTTCAGGCGGCTAGCGGGACACAATGAGCAGTTCTTC
clone size: .
D gene: TRBD2
J gene: TRBJ2-1
V gene: TRBV7-2

CDR3 protein: CASSQPGEQFF
CDR3 DNA: TGCGCCAGCAGCCAGCCCGGTGAGCAGTTCTTC
clone size: many
D gene: .
J gene: TRBJ2-1
V gene: TRBV5-1

CDR3 protein: CASGGTYNSPLHF
CDR3 DNA: TGTGCCAGCGGAGGGACGTATAATTCACCCCTCCACTTT
clone size: few
D gene: .
J gene: TRBJ1-6
V gene: TRBV11-2

CDR3 protein: CASSETPDREAFF
CDR3 DNA: TGTGCCAGCAGTGAAACCCCGGACAGGGAAGCTTTCTTT
clone size: few
D gene: TRBD1
J gene: TRBJ1-1
V gene: TRBV6-1

CDR3 protein: CASSLSNQETQYF
CDR3 DNA: TGCGCCAGCAGTCTCAGCAACCAAGAGACCCAGTACTTC
clone size: many
D gene: .
J gene: TRBJ2-5
V gene: TRBV5-1

CDR3 protein: CASSLDRTTDTQYF
CDR3 DNA: TGTGCCAGCAGCTTAGATAGGACCACAGATACGCAGTATTTT
clone size: .
D gene: .
J gene: TRBJ2-3
V gene: TRBV11-2

CDR3 protein: CASSLDIQPQHF
CDR3 DNA: TGTGCCAGCAGCTTAGACATTCAGCCCCAGCATTTT
clone size: few
D gene: .
J gene: TRBJ1-5
V gene: TRBV7-9

CDR3 protein: CSLGRVYEQYF
CDR3 DNA: TGCAGCCTTGGACGGGTCTACGAGCAGTACTTC
clone size: few
D gene: .
J gene: TRBJ2-7
V gene: TRBV29-1

CDR3 protein: CASKPNIGSYEQYF
CDR3 DNA: TGTGCCAGCAAACCGAACATTGGCTCCTACGAGCAGTACTTC
clone size: many
D gene: .
J gene: TRBJ2-7
V gene: TRBV6-4

CDR3 protein: CALEGLAGSGQPQHF
CDR3 DNA: TGTGCCCTGGAGGGGTTAGCGGGGTCAGGACAGCCCCAGCATTTT
clone size: .
D gene: .
J gene: TRBJ1-5
V gene: TRBV30

CDR3 protein: CASSFPGLLREQYF
CDR3 DNA: TGTGCCAGCAGCTTTCCGGGACTACTACGCGAGCAGTACTTC
clone size: many
D gene: TRBD2
J gene: TRBJ2-7
V gene: TRBV11-2

CDR3 protein: CASSVRQGTNSNQPQHF
CDR3 DNA: TGTGCCAGCAGCGTCCGACAGGGGACGAATAGCAATCAGCCCCAGCATTTT
clone size: many
D gene: TRBD1
J gene: TRBJ1-5
V gene: TRBV9

CDR3 protein: CASSLLTTRTYEQYF
CDR3 DNA: TGTGCCAGCAGCTTATTGACTACTCGAACCTACGAGCAGTACTTC
clone size: many
D gene: .
J gene: TRBJ2-7
V gene: TRBV11-2

CDR3 protein: CASSRTTGGTDTQYF
CDR3 DNA: TGTGCCAGCAGTAGAACTACAGGGGGGACAGATACGCAGTATTTT
clone size: .
D gene: TRBD1
J gene: TRBJ2-3
V gene: TRBV6-1

CDR3 protein: CSAKAGINLAKNIQYF
CDR3 DNA: TGCAGTGCGAAGGCGGGGATAAACCTAGCCAAAAACATTCAGTACTTC
clone size: .
D gene: .
J gene: TRBJ2-4
V gene: TRBV20-1

CDR3 protein: CASSQRGERGGLGSYTQYF
CDR3 DNA: TGTGCCAGCAGCCAAAGGGGGGAACGGGGGGGCCTTGGGTCATATACGCAGTATTTT
clone size: .
D gene: TRBD2
J gene: TRBJ2-3
V gene: TRBV11-2

CDR3 protein: CASSAPGRVTDTQYF
CDR3 DNA: TGTGCCAGCAGTGCACCGGGACGGGTCACAGATACGCAGTATTTT
clone size: few
D gene: .
J gene: TRBJ2-3
V gene: TRBV28

CDR3 protein: CATSDPVNTGELFF
CDR3 DNA: TGTGCCACCAGTGATCCAGTGAACACCGGGGAGCTGTTTTTT
clone size: .
D gene: .
J gene: TRBJ2-2
V gene: TRBV24-1

CDR3 protein: CASSFRELDTQYF
CDR3 DNA: TGTGCCAGCAGCTTCCGGGAACTCGATACGCAGTATTTT
clone size: many
D gene: .
J gene: TRBJ2-3
V gene: TRBV7-8

CDR3 protein: CSAVAGQGNGYTF
CDR3 DNA: TGCAGTGCCGTGGCCGGACAGGGGAATGGCTACACCTTC
clone size: many
D gene: TRBD1
J gene: TRBJ1-2
V gene: TRBV20-1

CDR3 protein: CASSLRASGEKQFF
CDR3 DNA: TGTGCCAGCAGTTTAAGGGCTAGCGGGGAAAAGCAGTTCTTC
clone size: few
D gene: TRBD2
J gene: TRBJ2-1
V gene: TRBV12-3/TRBV12-4

CDR3 protein: CASSLGADSYNEQFF
CDR3 DNA: TGTGCCAGCAGCTTGGGGGCGGATTCCTACAATGAGCAGTTCTTC
clone size: many
D gene: .
J gene: TRBJ2-1
V gene: TRBV5-6

CDR3 protein: CASSPGTTGELFF
CDR3 DNA: TGCGCCAGCAGCCCCGGGACCACCGGGGAGCTGTTTTTT
clone size: many
D gene: .
J gene: TRBJ2-2
V gene: TRBV5-1

CDR3 protein: CASSLGLLREGNEQFF
CDR3 DNA: TGCGCCAGCAGCTTGGGGCTCCTGCGGGAAGGGAATGAGCAGTTCTTC
clone size: .
D gene: .
J gene: TRBJ2-1
V gene: TRBV5-1

CDR3 protein: CASSYKGANTEAFF
CDR3 DNA: TGTGCCAGCAGTTATAAGGGCGCGAACACTGAAGCTTTCTTT
clone size: .
D gene: .
J gene: TRBJ1-1
V gene: TRBV27

CDR3 protein: CSVDEAGYGYTF
CDR3 DNA: TGCAGCGTTGATGAAGCGGGCTATGGCTACACCTTC
clone size: many
D gene: .
J gene: TRBJ1-2
V gene: TRBV29-1